The 9 T cell receptor beta chains in this list originate from one sample, sequenced in a study of blood T cell repertoires in COVID-19. TCRdb keeps only in-frame clones here, not all; method: immunoSEQ multiplex PCR. This table holds 130,000 to 150,000 clones, about 87% found once. Sequencing input: peripheral blood. The receptors come from a woman between 45 and 60 years old with acute or convalescent COVID-19.

The genes are TRBV3-1 (or the pseudogene TRBV3-2) and TRBJ1-5, with D tentatively TRBD1 (5 bases). This CDR3 is built from 14 residues. V gave up 4 bases and J gave up 5 bases, with 12 bases separating them. Looked up from germline, CDR1 is LGHDT and CDR2 is YNNKEL (reference sequence). The CDR3 loop reads CASSPAGLHQPQHF. In DNA form, the CDR3 reads TGTGCCAGCAGCCCGGCAGGGCTCCATCAGCCCCAGCATTTT.

This chain connects TRBV1 to TRBJ2-2; whether TRBD2, the table's D call, matches the DNA was not checked. TRBV1 is a pseudogene segment. CDR3 length: 16 amino acids. The DNA of the CDR3 is TGCACCAGCAGCCAAGATTCCGGGTCCATCACCGGGGAGCTGTTTTTT. It specifies CTSSQDSGSITGELFF.

The chain links TRBV12-3 or TRBV12-4 to TRBJ2-5, with D tentatively TRBD2 (5 bases). V lost 4 bases and J 5 bases, leaving 11 bases between the germline ends. This CDR3 comprises 13 residues. CDR3 nucleotides: TGTGCCAGCAGTTACGGGGTTTTGGAGACCCAGTACTTC. Protein sequence: CASSYGVLETQYF.

The sample holds a few counts of this clone. V usage is TRBV6-1 and J usage is TRBJ2-1; the D is unclear. From germline, CDR1 is MNHNS and CDR2 SASEGT. The CDR3 is made up of 17 amino acids. V lost 1 base and J 0 bases, leaving 13 bases between the germline ends. CDR3 sequence (DNA): TGTGCCAGCAGTGAAGAACTTCTCCTTAGCTCCTACAATGAGCAGTTCTTC. This encodes CASSEELLLSSYNEQFF.

This sequence joins TRBV5-1 and TRBJ2-5, with 7 bases identical to TRBD1. Unmatched junction bases numbered 6, after V lost 2 bases and J lost 2 bases. Germline values: CDR1 SGHRS, CDR2 YFSETQ. The CDR3 loop spans 15 amino acids. CDR3 amino acids: CASSLEGQIQETQYF. The CDR3 region has the DNA TGCGCCAGCAGCTTAGAGGGACAGATACAAGAGACCCAGTACTTC. Looking up the rest from reference TRBV5-1 and TRBJ2-5 gives the full variable domain: KAGVTQTPRYLIKTRGQQVTLSCSPISGHRSVSWYQQTPGQGLQFLFEYFSETQRNKGNFPGRFSGRQFSNSRSEMNVSTLELGDSALYLCASSLEGQIQETQYFGPGTRLLVL.

The V and J genes are TRBV4-1 and TRBJ2-7; 7 positions agree with TRBD1. Germline values: CDR1 MGHRA, CDR2 YSYEKL. The CDR3 runs to 15 residues. The J segment lost 3 bases and the V segment lost 4 bases, leaving 9 bases of the junction unmatched. The CDR3 nucleotides are TGCGCCAGCAGCCCTCAGACAGGGATGAGCTACGAGCAGTACTTC. It specifies CASSPQTGMSYEQYF.

The genes are TRBV3-1 (or the pseudogene TRBV3-2) and TRBJ1-1; TRBD1 might be the D (5 bases). This CDR3 is built from 14 residues. Germline lookup yields CDR1 LGHDT and CDR2 YNNKEL (reference sequence). Trimming shortened V by 1 base and J by 0 bases, and 6 bases separated the two germline ends. The CDR3: CASSQGGMNTEAFF. The CDR3 DNA is TGTGCCAGCAGCCAAGGGGGCATGAACACTGAAGCTTTCTTT.

V gene TRBV19 combines with J gene TRBJ2-2; 10 bases map to TRBD2. The V and J ends lost 0 bases and 9 bases, in that order; junction bases with no gene match: 4. The CDR3 is 15 amino acids. The germline CDR1 and CDR2 sequences are LNHDA and SQIVND (reference sequence). The CDR3 here is CASSIEPSGSRELFF. The CDR3 DNA follows: TGTGCCAGTAGTATAGAACCTAGCGGGAGCCGGGAGCTGTTTTTT.

The chain uses TRBV19 and TRBJ1-1; 9 bases line up with TRBD1. The CDR3 is 13 amino acids. Losses at the gene ends were 7 bases for V and 8 bases for J; bases not matched to a gene: 8. CDR1 is LNHDA, CDR2 SQIVND, per germline (reference sequence). The CDR3 nucleotides are TGTGCCAGTAACAGACAGGGGGGAATGGAAGCTTTCTTT. It yields the protein CASNRQGGMEAFF.